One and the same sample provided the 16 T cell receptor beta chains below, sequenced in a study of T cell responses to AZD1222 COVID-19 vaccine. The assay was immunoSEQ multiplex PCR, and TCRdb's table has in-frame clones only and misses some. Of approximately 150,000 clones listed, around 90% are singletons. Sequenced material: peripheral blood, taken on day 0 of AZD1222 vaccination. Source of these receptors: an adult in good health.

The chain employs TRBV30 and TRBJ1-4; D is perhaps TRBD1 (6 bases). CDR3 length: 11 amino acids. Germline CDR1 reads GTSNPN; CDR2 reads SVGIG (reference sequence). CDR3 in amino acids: CAGATNEKLFF. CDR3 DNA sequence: TGTGCGGGGGCGACTAATGAAAAACTGTTTTTT.

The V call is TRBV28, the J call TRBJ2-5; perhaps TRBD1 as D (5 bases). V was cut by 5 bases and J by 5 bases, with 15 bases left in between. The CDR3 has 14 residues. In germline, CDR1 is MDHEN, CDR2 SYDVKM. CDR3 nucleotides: TGTGCCAGCAGTCCTTTTCAGGGTACTGAGACCCAGTACTTC. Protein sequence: CASSPFQGTETQYF. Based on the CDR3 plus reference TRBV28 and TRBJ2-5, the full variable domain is DVKVTQSSRYLVKRTGEKVFLECVQDMDHENMFWYRQDPGLGLRLIYFSYDVKMKEKGDIPEGYSVSREKKERFSLILESASTNQTSMYLCASSPFQGTETQYFGPGTRLLVL.

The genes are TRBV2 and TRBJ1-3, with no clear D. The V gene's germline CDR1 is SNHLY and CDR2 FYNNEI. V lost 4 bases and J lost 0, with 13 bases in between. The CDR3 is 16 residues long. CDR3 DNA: TGTGCCAGCAGTGTGGCAGCAGATTTCTCTGGAAACACCATATATTTT. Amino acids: CASSVAADFSGNTIYF.

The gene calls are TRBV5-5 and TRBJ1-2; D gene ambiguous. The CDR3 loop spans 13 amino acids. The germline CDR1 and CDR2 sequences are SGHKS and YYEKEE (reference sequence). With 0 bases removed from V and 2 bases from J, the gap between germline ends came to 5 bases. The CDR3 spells CASSLEGNYGYTF. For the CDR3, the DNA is TGTGCCAGCAGCTTGGAAGGGAACTATGGCTACACCTTC.

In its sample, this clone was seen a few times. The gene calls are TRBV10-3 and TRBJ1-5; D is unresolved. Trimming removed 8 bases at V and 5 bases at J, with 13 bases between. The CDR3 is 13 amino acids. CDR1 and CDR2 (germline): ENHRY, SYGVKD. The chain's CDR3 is CAIGTGADQPQHF. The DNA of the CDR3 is TGTGCCATCGGAACGGGAGCCGATCAGCCCCAGCATTTT.

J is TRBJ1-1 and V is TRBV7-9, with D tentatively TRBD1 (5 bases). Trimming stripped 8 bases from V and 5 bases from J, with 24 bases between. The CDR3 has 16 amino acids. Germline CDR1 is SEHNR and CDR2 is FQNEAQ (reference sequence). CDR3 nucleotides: TGTGCCAGCGGAGAATGGTCGGGGGAGCGGAGGACTGAAGCTTTCTTT. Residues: CASGEWSGERRTEAFF.

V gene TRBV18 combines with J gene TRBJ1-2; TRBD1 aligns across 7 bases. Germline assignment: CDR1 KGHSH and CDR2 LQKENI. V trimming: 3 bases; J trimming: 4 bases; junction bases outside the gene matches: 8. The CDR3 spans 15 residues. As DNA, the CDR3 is TGTGCCAGCTCACCCAGGACAGGCGACACCTATGGCTACACCTTC. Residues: CASSPRTGDTYGYTF.

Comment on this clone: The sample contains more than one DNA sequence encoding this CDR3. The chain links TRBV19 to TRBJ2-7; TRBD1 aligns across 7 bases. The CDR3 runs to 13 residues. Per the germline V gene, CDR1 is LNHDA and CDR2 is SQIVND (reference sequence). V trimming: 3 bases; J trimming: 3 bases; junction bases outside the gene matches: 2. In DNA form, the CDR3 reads TGTGCCAGTAGTATTAACAGGGGCTACGAGCAGTACTTC. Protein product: CASSINRGYEQYF.

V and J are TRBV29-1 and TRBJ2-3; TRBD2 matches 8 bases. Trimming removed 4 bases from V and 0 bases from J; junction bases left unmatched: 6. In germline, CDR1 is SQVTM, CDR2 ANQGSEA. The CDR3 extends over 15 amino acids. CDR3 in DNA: TGCAGCGTTGCCCCTAGCGGGTCGAGCACAGATACGCAGTATTTT. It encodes CSVAPSGSSTDTQYF.

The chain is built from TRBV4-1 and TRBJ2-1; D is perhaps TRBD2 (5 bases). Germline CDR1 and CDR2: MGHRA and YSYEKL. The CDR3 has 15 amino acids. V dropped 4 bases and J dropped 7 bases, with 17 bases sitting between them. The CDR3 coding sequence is TGCGCCAGCAGCCTAAGAGCTCTAGCCCCAAATGAGCAGTTCTTC. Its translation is CASSLRALAPNEQFF.

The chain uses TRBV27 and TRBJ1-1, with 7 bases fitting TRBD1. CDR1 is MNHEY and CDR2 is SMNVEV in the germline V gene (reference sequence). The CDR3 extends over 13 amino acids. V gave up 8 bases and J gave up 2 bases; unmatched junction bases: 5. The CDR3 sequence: CASVDRANTEAFF. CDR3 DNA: TGTGCCAGCGTAGACAGGGCCAACACTGAAGCTTTCTTT.

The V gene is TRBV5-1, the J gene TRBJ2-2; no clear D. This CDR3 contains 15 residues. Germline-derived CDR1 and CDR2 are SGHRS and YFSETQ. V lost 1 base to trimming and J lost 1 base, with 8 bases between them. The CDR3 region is CASSLNSLNTGELFF. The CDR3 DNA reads TGCGCCAGCAGCTTGAACTCGCTGAACACCGGGGAGCTGTTTTTT.

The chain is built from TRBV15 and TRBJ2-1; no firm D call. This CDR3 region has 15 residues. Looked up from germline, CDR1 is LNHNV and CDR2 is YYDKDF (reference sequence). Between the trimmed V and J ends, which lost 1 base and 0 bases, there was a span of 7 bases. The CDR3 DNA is TGTGCCACCAGCAGAGGAATCGACTCCTACAATGAGCAGTTCTTC. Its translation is CATSRGIDSYNEQFF.

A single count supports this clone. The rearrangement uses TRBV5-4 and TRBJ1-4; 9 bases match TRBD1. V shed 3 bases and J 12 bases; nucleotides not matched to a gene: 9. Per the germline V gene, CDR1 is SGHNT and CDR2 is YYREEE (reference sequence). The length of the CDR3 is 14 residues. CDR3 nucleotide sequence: TGTGCCAGCAGCTATGGGACAGGGAGGGAGGAACTGTTTTTT. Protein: CASSYGTGREELFF.

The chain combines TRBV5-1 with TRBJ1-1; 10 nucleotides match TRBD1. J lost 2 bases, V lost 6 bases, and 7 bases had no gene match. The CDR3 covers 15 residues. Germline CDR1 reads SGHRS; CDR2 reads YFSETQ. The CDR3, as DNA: TGCGCCAGCACCAAGACAGGGGGCGCAAACACTGAAGCTTTCTTT. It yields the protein CASTKTGGANTEAFF.

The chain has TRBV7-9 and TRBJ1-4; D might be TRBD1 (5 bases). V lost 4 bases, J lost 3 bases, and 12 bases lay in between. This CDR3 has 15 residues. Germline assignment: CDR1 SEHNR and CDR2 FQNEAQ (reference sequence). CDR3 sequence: CASSSEGVANEKLFF. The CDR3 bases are TGTGCCAGCAGCTCCGAAGGGGTGGCTAATGAAAAACTGTTTTTT.